This T cell receptor (beta chain) is drawn from a study of identical twins. Study-wide findings and caveats: Models came in too low on out-of-frame TCR alpha sharing in monozygotic twins. With beta out-of-frame sequences, excess sharing by twins was weaker.

Template switching, a step in the protocol, added a universal primer site, and cDNA carried unique molecular identifiers. Via MiXCR, TCRdb re-called the 5' RACE reads, giving one row per CDR3 protein. The sample contains 500,000 or so distinct CDR3 sequences, 12% to 15% of which appear only once. Details on this clonotype: Its antigen remains unknown.

Germline CDR1 MNHNY, CDR2 SVGAGI (reference sequence). Deletions cut 5 bases from V and 3 bases from J, with 8 bases between. The CDR3 loop spans 13 amino acids. These data also featured in a second study, about yellow fever vaccine responses in identical twins. From that second work: Convergence reportedly seemed to mark part of the twins' vaccine T cell response, with personalization marking the rest.

The chain has TRBV6-6 and TRBJ2-1; D not certain. The sequenced sample was CD4+ T cells sorted from blood. The TCR was taken from a woman between 18 and 30 years old in good health. CDR3 sequence reads: CASSRDIYNEQFF. The CDR3 bases are TGTGCCAGCAGTCGTGACATCTACAATGAGCAGTTCTTC.